This T cell receptor beta chain was sequenced in a study of tumor-infiltrating lymphocytes in primary liver carcinoma. The wider study: Tumors were staged T1-T3 N0M0 and measured 4.2 to 10 cm across.

Extraction of RNA together with DNA used about 18-30 mg of unsorted bulk tissue. Of note for this clonotype: At one of its ends the junction is not consistent with the germline gene, which may arise from a read error.

Synthesis of TCR beta cDNA was carried out from about 0.55 ug total RNA with a constant-region primer. The TCR beta library was amplified through three nested multiplex PCR rounds in a modified ARM-PCR procedure. PCR rounds one and two used TRBV1-TRBV30 forward primers with a C-beta reverse primer for about 9 cycles each. TCRdb re-derived calls from the multiplex PCR reads in MiXCR, one entry per CDR3 protein. The sample records fewer than 80,000 distinct CDR3 sequences, 65% to 75% being singletons. This CDR3 is built from 14 residues. Germline V gene lookup returns CDR1 SGHAT and CDR2 FQNNGV. The sequencing input was tumor-adjacent normal liver tissue. The source is a man aged 35 to 55 with primary liver carcinoma and hepatitis B virus infection. The chain joins TRBV11-2 to TRBJ2-2, with D tentatively TRBD2 (5 bases). The DNA of the CDR3 is TGCACCAGCAGCCCAGAGGCGATCACCGGGGAGTTGTTTTTT. Protein product: CTSSPEAITGELFF.